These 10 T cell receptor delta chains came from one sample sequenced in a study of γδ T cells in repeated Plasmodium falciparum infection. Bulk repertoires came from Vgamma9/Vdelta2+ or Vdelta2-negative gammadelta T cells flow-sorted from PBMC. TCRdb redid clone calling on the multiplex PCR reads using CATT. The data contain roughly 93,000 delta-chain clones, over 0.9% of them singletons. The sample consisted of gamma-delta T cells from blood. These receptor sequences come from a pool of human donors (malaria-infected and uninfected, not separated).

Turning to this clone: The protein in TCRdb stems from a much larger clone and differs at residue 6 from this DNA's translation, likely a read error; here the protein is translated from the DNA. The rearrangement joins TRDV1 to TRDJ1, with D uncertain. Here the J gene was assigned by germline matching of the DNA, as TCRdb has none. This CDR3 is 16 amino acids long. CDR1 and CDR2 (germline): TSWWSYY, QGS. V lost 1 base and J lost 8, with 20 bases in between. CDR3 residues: CALGEPRVREEDKLIF. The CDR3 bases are TGTGCTCTTGGGGAACCACGGGTCAGGGAAGAGGACAAACTCATCTTT.

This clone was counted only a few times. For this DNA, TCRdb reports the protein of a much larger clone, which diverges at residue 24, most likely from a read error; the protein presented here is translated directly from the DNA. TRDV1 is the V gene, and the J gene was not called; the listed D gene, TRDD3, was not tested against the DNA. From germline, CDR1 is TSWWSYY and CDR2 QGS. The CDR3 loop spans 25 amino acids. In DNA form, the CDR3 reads TGTGCTCTTGGGGAAGTGTTTAGGAGGTTCCTACGATCCGATGTGGGGGATACGCAGGTCCAAAGACTCACCTTT. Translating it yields CALGEVFRRFLRSDVGDTQVQRLTF.

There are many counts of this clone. The CDR3 DNA reads TGTGCCTGTGATCCCCTTGGTGGGGGTCACACCGATAAACTCATCTTT. Translated, it gives CACDPLGGGHTDKLIF. V and J are TRDV2 and TRDJ1; D perhaps matches TRDD3 (6 bases). Per germline, CDR1 GEAIGNYY and CDR2 EKD. The germline V and J ends were trimmed by 4 bases and 0 bases, with 17 bases remaining between them. The CDR3 is 16 residues long.

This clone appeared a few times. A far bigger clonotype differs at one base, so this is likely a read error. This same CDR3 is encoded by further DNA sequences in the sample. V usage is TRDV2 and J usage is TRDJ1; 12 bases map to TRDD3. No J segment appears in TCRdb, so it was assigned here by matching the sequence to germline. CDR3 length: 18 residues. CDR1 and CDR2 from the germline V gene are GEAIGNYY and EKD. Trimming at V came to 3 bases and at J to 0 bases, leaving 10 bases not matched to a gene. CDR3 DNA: TGTGCCTGTGACCCCCTACTGGGGGATACAGGATACACCGATAAACTCATCTTT. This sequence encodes CACDPLLGDTGYTDKLIF.

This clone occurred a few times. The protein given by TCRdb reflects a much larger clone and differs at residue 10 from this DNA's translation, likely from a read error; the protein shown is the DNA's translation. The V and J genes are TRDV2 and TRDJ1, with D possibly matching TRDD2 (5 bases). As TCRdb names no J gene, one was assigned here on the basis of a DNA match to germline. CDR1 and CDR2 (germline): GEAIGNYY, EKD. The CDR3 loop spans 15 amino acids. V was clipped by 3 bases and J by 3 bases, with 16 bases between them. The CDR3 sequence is CACDPLLPYADKLIF. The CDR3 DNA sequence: TGTGCCTGTGACCCCCTTCTACCGTACGCCGATAAACTCATCTTT.

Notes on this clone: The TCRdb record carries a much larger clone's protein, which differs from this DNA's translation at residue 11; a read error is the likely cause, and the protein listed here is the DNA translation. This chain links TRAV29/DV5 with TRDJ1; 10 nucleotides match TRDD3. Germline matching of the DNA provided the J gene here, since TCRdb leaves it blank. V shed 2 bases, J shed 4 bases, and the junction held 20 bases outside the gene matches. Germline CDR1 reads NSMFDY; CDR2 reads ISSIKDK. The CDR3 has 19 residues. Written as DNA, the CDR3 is TGTGCAGCAAGGGCTATAGGATTACAGGACCCTGGGGGATACGATAAACTCATCTTT. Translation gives CAARAIGLQDPGGYDKLIF.

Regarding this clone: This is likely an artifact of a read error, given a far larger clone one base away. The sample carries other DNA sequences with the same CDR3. The CDR3 bases are TGTGCTTGTGACACCGTGGGCGTACTGGTGGGGGATACGCCCGATAAACTCATCTTT. It encodes CACDTVGVLVGDTPDKLIF. The genes are TRDV2 and TRDJ1, with 11 positions matching TRDD3. There are 19 residues in the CDR3. Germline values: CDR1 GEAIGNYY, CDR2 EKD.

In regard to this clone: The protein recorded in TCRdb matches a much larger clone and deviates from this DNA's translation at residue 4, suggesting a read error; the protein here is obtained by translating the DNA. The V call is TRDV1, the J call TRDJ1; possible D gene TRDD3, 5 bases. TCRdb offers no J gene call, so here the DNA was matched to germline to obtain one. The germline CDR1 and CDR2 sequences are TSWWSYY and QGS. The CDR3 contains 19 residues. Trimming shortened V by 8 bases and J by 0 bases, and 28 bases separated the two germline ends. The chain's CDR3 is CALRNWSRVLEGNTDKLIF. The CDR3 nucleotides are TGTGCTCTTAGGAACTGGAGCCGCGTACTGGAGGGGAACACCGATAAACTCATCTTT.

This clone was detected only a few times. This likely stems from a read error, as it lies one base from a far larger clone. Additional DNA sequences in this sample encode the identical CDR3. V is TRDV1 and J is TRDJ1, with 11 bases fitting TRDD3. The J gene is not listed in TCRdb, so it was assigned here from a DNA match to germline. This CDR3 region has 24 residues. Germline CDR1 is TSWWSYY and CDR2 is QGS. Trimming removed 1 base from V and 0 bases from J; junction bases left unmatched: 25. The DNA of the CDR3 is TGTGCTCTTGGGGAACCACCGTTATTCTGGCCCTGTGCTGGGGGATACTCGTACACCGATAAACTCATCTTT. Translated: CALGEPPLFWPCAGGYSYTDKLIF.

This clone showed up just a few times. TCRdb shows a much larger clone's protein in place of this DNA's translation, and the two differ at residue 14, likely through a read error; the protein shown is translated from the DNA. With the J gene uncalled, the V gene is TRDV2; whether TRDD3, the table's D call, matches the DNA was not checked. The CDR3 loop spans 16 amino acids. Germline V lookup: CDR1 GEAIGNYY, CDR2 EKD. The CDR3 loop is CAWGFSYWGILDKHIF. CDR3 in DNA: TGTGCCTGGGGATTCTCGTACTGGGGGATACTCGATAAACACATCTTT.